The T cell receptor beta chain described here comes from a study of T-cell reconstitution after alpha-beta-depleted transplantation in children. The TCRbeta library incorporated unique molecular identifiers. TCRdb used MiXCR to reprocess the PCR reads, holding one entry per CDR3 protein. The profile shows 100,000 or so distinct CDR3 sequences, 9% to 15% of them singletons. This clonotype came up a few times. Germline V gives CDR1 SGHVS, CDR2 FNYEAQ. The V and J ends lost 1 base and 0 bases, in that order; junction bases with no gene match: 6. The CDR3 is 17 amino acids. The receptor was isolated from a human donor who donated a stem cell graft to a child with inherited bone marrow failure. J is TRBJ2-3 and V is TRBV7-6, with TRBD1 matching over 8 bases. The sequencing used PBMCs from the stem cell graft donor, collected from the stem cell graft. The CDR3 loop is CASSLEGQAASTDTQYF. The DNA for the CDR3 is TGTGCCAGCAGCTTAGAGGGACAGGCTGCTAGCACAGATACGCAGTATTTT. The complete variable domain, with remaining parts taken from reference TRBV7-6 and TRBJ2-3, reads GAGVSQSPRYKVTKRGQDVALRCDPISGHVSLYWYRQALGQGPEFLTYFNYEAQQDKSGLPNDRFSAERPEGSISTLTIQRTEQRDSAMYRCASSLEGQAASTDTQYFGPGTRLTVL.